This T cell receptor beta chain was obtained from a study of T cell responses to AZD1222 COVID-19 vaccine. Study at large: Both about-4-week and about-12-week second-dose recipients were combined.

This clone was seen only once. Antigen: not known. Per the germline V gene, CDR1 is SGHTA and CDR2 is FQGNSA. This CDR3 spans 12 amino acids. V shed 1 base and J shed 3 bases, with 4 bases lying between them. Some clones are missing from TCRdb's copy, which holds only in-frame ones; the method was immunoSEQ multiplex PCR. The table records 95,000 to 150,000 clones, 70% to 90% of them present only once. Study-level points and caveats: There were mostly white British donors and more females than males, and clonal diversity was possibly underestimated. Reportedly, close to half of spike-specific TCRs are directed against unmutated variant regions.

The TCR was taken from an adult in good health. The source material was peripheral blood, sampled on day 0 of AZD1222 vaccination. The V call is TRBV7-2, the J call TRBJ2-7; D not resolved. CDR3: CASSLDFYEQYF. The CDR3 nucleotides read TGTGCCAGCAGCTTAGACTTCTACGAGCAGTACTTC.